This T cell receptor beta chain was observed in a study of shared clonotypes between healthy human individuals. CDR3 length: 12 amino acids. Per the germline V gene, CDR1 is SQVTM and CDR2 is ANQGSEA. V dropped 2 bases and J dropped 7 bases, with 11 bases sitting between them. Each of the donors was a healthy adult who was HIV-negative and had not had a recent acute infection or vaccination. The material for each subset, its genomic DNA, was split evenly across several immunoSEQ plates. TCRdb keeps only in-frame clones here, not all; method: immunoSEQ multiplex PCR. The sample consists of 500,000 to 650,000 clones, roughly 72% of them appearing once. Concerning this clone: Its antigen is undetermined.

Study-wide results and caveats: Measured sharing among donors was expected to vary with sequencing depth.

The source material was PBMCs. The TCR sequence derives from a middle-aged woman in good health. Some clones in this sample may be carry-over from other donors' samples. The gene calls are TRBV29-1 and TRBJ1-2, with D maybe TRBD1 (5 bases). The CDR3 region is CSVERGGSGYTF. CDR3 nucleotides: TGCAGCGTTGAAAGGGGAGGTTCTGGCTACACCTTC. The full variable domain, in which reference TRBV29-1 and TRBJ1-2 provide the parts outside the CDR3, is SAVISQKPSRDICQRGTSLTIQCQVDSQVTMMFWYRQQPGQSLTLIATANQGSEATYESGFVIDKFPISRPNLTFSTLTVSNMSPEDSSIYLCSVERGGSGYTFGSGTRLTVV.